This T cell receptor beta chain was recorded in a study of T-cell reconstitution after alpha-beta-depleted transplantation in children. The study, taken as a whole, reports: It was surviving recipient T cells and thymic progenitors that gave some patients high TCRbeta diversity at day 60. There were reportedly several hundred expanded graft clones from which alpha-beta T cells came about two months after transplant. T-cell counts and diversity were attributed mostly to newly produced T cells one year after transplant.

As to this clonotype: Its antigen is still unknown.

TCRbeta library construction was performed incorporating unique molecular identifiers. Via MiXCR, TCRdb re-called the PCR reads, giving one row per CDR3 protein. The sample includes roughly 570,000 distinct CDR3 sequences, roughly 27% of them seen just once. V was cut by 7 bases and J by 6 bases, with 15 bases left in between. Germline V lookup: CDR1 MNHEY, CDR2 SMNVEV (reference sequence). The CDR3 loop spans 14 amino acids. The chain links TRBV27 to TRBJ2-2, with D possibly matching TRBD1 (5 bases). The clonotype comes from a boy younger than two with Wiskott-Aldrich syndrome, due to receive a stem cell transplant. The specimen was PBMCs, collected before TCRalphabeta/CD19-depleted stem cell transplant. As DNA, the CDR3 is TGTGCCAGCACTTCTAGGACATGGGCCGGGGAGCTGTTTTTT. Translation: CASTSRTWAGELFF.